This T cell receptor (beta chain) was profiled in a study of blood T cell repertoires in COVID-19. Across the study: Donors in the United States, Italy and Spain gave samples during acute or convalescent COVID-19. PBMCs, B-cell-depleted T cells, or T cells provided the cDNA or gDNA that made up the material.

Authors' analysis steps: Cell counts per sample came from amplifying reference gene primers. Only in-frame clones appear in the TCRdb table, and some are missing; sequencing was by immunoSEQ multiplex PCR. For V, J and clone size, that table is used; D and trimming come from the DNA. Among about 290,000 clones, 86% were seen once, and the ten largest hold about 3%. This clone was detected only once. The source of this sequence is a woman aged 25 to 45 with active or convalescent COVID-19. The sequenced sample consisted of peripheral blood.

In DNA, the CDR3 is TGTGCCTGGAGTTCCGGGACAGGGGGTCCAGATACGCAGTATTTT. This encodes CAWSSGTGGPDTQYF. The chain joins TRBV30 to TRBJ2-3; 11 bases are a match to TRBD1. With V trimmed by 2 bases and J by 4 bases, 5 bases remained unmatched. This CDR3 has 15 amino acids. Looked up from germline, CDR1 is GTSNPN and CDR2 is SVGIG (reference sequence).